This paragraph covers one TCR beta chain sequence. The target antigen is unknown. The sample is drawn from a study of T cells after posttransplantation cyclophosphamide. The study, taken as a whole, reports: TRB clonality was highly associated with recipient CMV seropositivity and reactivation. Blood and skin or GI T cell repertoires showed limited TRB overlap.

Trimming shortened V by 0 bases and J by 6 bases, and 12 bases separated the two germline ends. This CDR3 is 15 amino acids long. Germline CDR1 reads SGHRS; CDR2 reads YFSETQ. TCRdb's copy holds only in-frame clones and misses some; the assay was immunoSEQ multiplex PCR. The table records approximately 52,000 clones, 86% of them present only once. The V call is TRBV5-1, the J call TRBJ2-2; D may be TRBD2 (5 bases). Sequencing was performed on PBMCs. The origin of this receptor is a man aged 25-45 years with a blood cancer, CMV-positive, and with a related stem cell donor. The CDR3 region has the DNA TGCGCCAGCAGCTTGGTCGGCCTAGCCTCCGGGGAGCTGTTTTTT. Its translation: CASSLVGLASGELFF.